The next 21 T cell receptor beta chains were all read from a single sample in a study of T cells in Graves' hyperthyroidism and ophthalmopathy. The source material, RNA transcripts, was used to amplify TCR beta CDR3 regions. Researchers ran a first-round RT-PCR on the TCR CDR3 using the HTBI primer set. Each CDR3 protein is one row after TCRdb ran MiXCR on the multiplex PCR reads. This table has 300,000 to 400,000 distinct CDR3 sequences, 13% appearing once. The sequencing sample was made of blood. These receptors all stem from a young woman with Graves' hyperthyroidism.

In its sample, this clonotype was seen a few times. One end of the junction is discordant with germline, which a read error may explain. The chain carries TRBV2 and TRBJ2-7, with 8 bases fitting TRBD2. This CDR3 contains 13 residues. CDR1 and CDR2 (germline): SNHLY, FYNNEI. The CDR3 coding sequence is TGTGCCAGCAAGTTTCTCCCCGGGGGGGAGCGGTACTTC. Translation gives CASKFLPGGERYF.

This clonotype was recorded many times. The chain employs TRBV6-4 and TRBJ1-1; a weak D match, TRBD1 (5 bases). The CDR3 consists of 12 residues. The germline V gene encodes CDR1 MRHNA and CDR2 SNTAGT. Trimming shortened V by 2 bases and J by 5 bases, and 6 bases separated the two germline ends. CDR3 in amino acids: CASSDGGTEAFF. In nucleotides, the CDR3 is TGTGCCAGCAGTGACGGGGGGACTGAAGCTTTCTTT.

The table lists this clonotype with a few counts. The chain links TRBV9 to TRBJ1-1; D is undetermined. The V and J ends lost 4 bases and 4 bases respectively, with 14 bases between them. The CDR3 is made up of 14 amino acids. Germline V lookup: CDR1 SGDLS, CDR2 YYNGEE. CDR3 residues: CASSPYLGSTEAFF. CDR3 nucleotide sequence: TGTGCCAGCAGCCCCTATCTCGGATCCACTGAAGCTTTCTTT.

This clonotype has just a few counts. In nucleotides, the CDR3 is TGCGCCAGCAGCCGGGTGGTAGCGGGAGATAATGAGCAGTTCTTC. Translated: CASSRVVAGDNEQFF. The chain carries TRBV5-1 and TRBJ2-1, with 9 bases identical to TRBD2. In germline, CDR1 is SGHRS, CDR2 YFSETQ. The CDR3 loop spans 15 amino acids. V lost 4 bases to trimming and J lost 7 bases; unmatched junction nucleotides: 9.

The rearrangement joins TRBV7-9 to TRBJ1-6; D may be TRBD1 (6 bases). CDR3 length equals 14 residues. Germline CDR1 reads SEHNR; CDR2 reads FQNEAQ (reference sequence). Trimming pared 5 bases from V and 8 bases from J, leaving 13 bases between. The CDR3 DNA is TGTGCCAGCAGCCGCCGACAGGAAGATTCACCCCTCCACTTT. This encodes CASSRRQEDSPLHF.

This clonotype was recorded many times. J is TRBJ2-6 and V is TRBV11-2, with D perhaps matching TRBD2 (5 bases). The CDR3 spans 15 residues. Germline CDR1 SGHAT, CDR2 FQNNGV. V was clipped by 5 bases and J by 4 bases, with 12 bases between them. The CDR3 DNA reads TGTGCCAGCAGCCCCAGCGGTGCCGGGGCCAACGTCCTGACTTTC. This sequence encodes CASSPSGAGANVLTF.

This chain connects TRBV4-2 to TRBJ2-1; D may be TRBD2 (7 bases). Trimming took 3 bases from V and 8 from J, leaving 14 bases between them. The germline CDR1 and CDR2 sequences are LGHNA and YNFKEQ. The CDR3 extends over 14 amino acids. CDR3 amino acids: CASSQGGQGHEQFF. The CDR3 region has the DNA TGTGCCAGCAGCCAGGGGGGGCAGGGGCATGAGCAGTTCTTC.

This clonotype was seen many times. This sequence joins TRBV7-8 and TRBJ2-1, with D uncertain. This CDR3 spans 15 amino acids. Germline V lookup: CDR1 SGHVS, CDR2 FQNEAQ. V lost 5 bases to trimming and J lost 2 bases, with 13 bases between them. CDR3 in DNA: TGTGCCAGCAGCCAATTAGGAGCTGCCTACAATGAGCAGTTCTTC. It specifies CASSQLGAAYNEQFF.

The chain combines TRBV11-2 with TRBJ1-2; maybe TRBD1 (5 bases). Germline V gives CDR1 SGHAT, CDR2 FQNNGV. V lost 1 base, J lost 7 bases, and 13 bases lay in between. The CDR3 covers 14 residues. CDR3 DNA sequence: TGTGCCAGCAGCTTAGGCGGTCAGGGCCTTGGCTACACCTTC. It translates to CASSLGGQGLGYTF. Full variable domain (missing parts from reference TRBV11-2 and TRBJ1-2): EAGVAQSPRYKIIEKRQSVAFWCNPISGHATLYWYQQILGQGPKLLIQFQNNGVVDDSQLPKDRFSAERLKGVDSTLKIQPAKLEDSAVYLCASSLGGQGLGYTFGSGTRLTVV.

The chain uses TRBV6-2 or TRBV6-3 and TRBJ2-1; 7 nucleotides align to TRBD2. V was pared by 5 bases and J by 5 bases, with 9 bases of the junction left unmatched. The germline V gene encodes CDR1 MNHEY and CDR2 SVGEGT. The CDR3 sequence is 15 residues long. The CDR3 bases are TGTGCCAGCAGTATCCATAGCGGGCCGCACAATGAGCAGTTCTTC. Its protein is CASSIHSGPHNEQFF.

Many counts were recorded for this clonotype. The chain recombines TRBV7-8 with TRBJ2-5, with 11 bases identical to TRBD2. This CDR3 spans 15 amino acids. V shed 8 bases, J shed 2 bases, and the junction held 7 bases outside the gene matches. Germline assignment: CDR1 SGHVS and CDR2 FQNEAQ. The chain's CDR3 is CASQRLAGPQETQYF. The CDR3 DNA is TGTGCCAGCCAACGACTAGCGGGACCACAAGAGACCCAGTACTTC.

The V and J genes are TRBV10-3 and TRBJ1-4; the D is unclear. This CDR3 has 13 residues. Germline-derived CDR1 and CDR2 are ENHRY and SYGVKD. Between the trimmed V and J ends, which lost 8 bases and 4 bases, there was a span of 11 bases. This CDR3 reads CAIGSSVNEKLFF. The CDR3 nucleotides read TGTGCCATCGGATCCAGCGTTAATGAAAAACTGTTTTTT.

This clonotype was observed many times. The chain recombines TRBV5-6 with TRBJ2-1, with TRBD1 matching 9 bases. The CDR3 covers 19 residues. Germline V gene data show CDR1 as SGHDT and CDR2 as YYEEEE. Unmatched junction bases numbered 13, after V lost 3 bases and J lost 0 bases. CDR3 protein: CASSYSGTGWESSYNEQFF. The CDR3 DNA follows: TGTGCCAGCAGCTATTCCGGGACAGGGTGGGAAAGCTCCTACAATGAGCAGTTCTTC.

This clonotype has just a few counts. V and J are TRBV6-2 or TRBV6-3 and TRBJ1-2; D is unclear. Germline CDR1 MNHEY, CDR2 SVGEGT. The CDR3 is 14 amino acids. V lost 3 bases and J lost 8, with 16 bases in between. For the CDR3, the DNA is TGTGCCAGCAGTTATTTACCGTCGAGCCCGGGCTACACCTTC. It yields the protein CASSYLPSSPGYTF.

This clonotype has at least ten counts. The chain joins TRBV5-6 to TRBJ1-1; D gene unclear. The V end lost 4 bases, the J end lost 3 bases, and 10 bases lay between the germline ends. Germline CDR1 is SGHDT and CDR2 is YYEEEE. CDR3 length: 13 amino acids. The CDR3 bases are TGTGCCAGCAGCCCGCAAGTGGACACTGAAGCTTTCTTT. Its translation is CASSPQVDTEAFF.

This clonotype was recorded at least ten times. The genes are TRBV5-8 and TRBJ2-1; D uncertain. V lost 0 bases and J lost 7, with 11 bases in between. Germline CDR1 and CDR2: SGHTS and YDEGEE. The CDR3 covers 14 residues. CDR3 sequence (DNA): TGTGCCAGCAGCTTGGGAAATCGAATTAATGAGCAGTTCTTC. Translated, it gives CASSLGNRINEQFF.

On this clonotype: A much bigger clone sits one base away, suggesting this may be a read error. The CDR3 loop reads CAGTGDGQSYNEQFF. In nucleotides, the CDR3 is TGTGCCGGCACTGGGGACGGGCAGTCCTACAATGAGCAGTTCTTC. This chain joins TRBV19 and TRBJ2-1; D possibly uses TRBD1 or TRBD2 (5 bases each). Germline CDR1 and CDR2: LNHDA and SQIVND (reference sequence). The CDR3 length is 15 residues. The V and J ends lost 11 bases and 1 base respectively, with 18 bases between them.

The sample holds many counts of this clonotype. The rearrangement links TRBV4-1 to TRBJ2-7; 13 nucleotides match TRBD2. The CDR3 consists of 15 residues. Losses at the gene ends were 3 bases for V and 6 bases for J; bases not matched to a gene: 5. CDR1 is MGHRA, CDR2 YSYEKL, per germline. In nucleotides, the CDR3 is TGCGCCAGCAGCCAGAGGGGACTAGCGGGACCCGAGCAGTACTTC. Translation: CASSQRGLAGPEQYF.

At least ten counts were recorded for this clonotype. The chain recombines TRBV28 with TRBJ2-7; 7 nucleotides align to TRBD1. CDR3 size: 17 residues. Germline CDR1 and CDR2: MDHEN and SYDVKM. V lost 7 bases, J lost 0 bases, and 15 bases stayed unmatched. CDR3 sequence (DNA): TGTGCCAGCACACCCGCACCCGGACAGGTGAACTCCTACGAGCAGTACTTC. This sequence encodes CASTPAPGQVNSYEQYF.

This clonotype was counted at least ten times. This sequence joins TRBV7-9 and TRBJ1-1; D uncertain. Trimming took 1 base from V and 10 from J, leaving 7 bases between them. From germline, CDR1 is SEHNR and CDR2 FQNEAQ (reference sequence). This CDR3 has 11 amino acids. CDR3 nucleotide sequence: TGTGCCAGCAGCTTAGTTCACGGAGCTTTCTTT. It is translated as CASSLVHGAFF.

This clonotype was recorded many times. The chain uses TRBV20-1 and TRBJ1-1; 8 nucleotides agree with TRBD1. Germline V gene data show CDR1 as DFQATT and CDR2 as SNEGSKA (reference sequence). This CDR3 has 12 residues. After removal of 5 bases from V and 3 bases from J, the junction contained 2 bases not matched to a gene. Here the CDR3 DNA reads TGCAGTGCTGACAGGGGAGACACTGAAGCTTTCTTT. This encodes CSADRGDTEAFF.